The 22 T cell receptor beta chains below were found in one sample sequenced in a study of early T cells in non-severe SARS-CoV-2 infection. TCRdb re-called the 5' RACE reads with MiXCR, one entry per CDR3 protein. The profile covers tens of thousands of distinct CDR3 sequences, with around 10% appearing a single time and about 2.7% taken by the ten largest. The sequenced sample was whole blood, obtained at baseline. Receptors were obtained from an adult who was a healthcare worker with PCR-confirmed SARS-CoV-2 infection or an uninfected control (not recorded which).

This clonotype was observed a handful of times. The J gene is TRBJ1-2, the V gene TRBV5-4; D not resolved. CDR1 is SGHNT and CDR2 is YYREEE in the germline V gene (reference sequence). V lost 0 bases and J lost 4, with 10 bases in between. CDR3 length equals 14 residues. The CDR3 region is CASSLERVTYGYTF. The DNA for the CDR3 is TGTGCCAGCAGCTTGGAGCGAGTAACCTATGGCTACACCTTC.

The sample holds a few counts of this clonotype. The V gene is TRBV7-9, the J gene TRBJ1-5; TRBD1 agrees at 9 bases. Germline-derived CDR1 and CDR2 are SEHNR and FQNEAQ (reference sequence). V shed 1 base, J shed 0 bases, and the junction held 4 bases outside the gene matches. This CDR3 is built from 17 residues. CDR3: CASSLGGTGNSNQPQHF. CDR3 coding DNA: TGTGCCAGCAGCTTAGGAGGGACAGGGAATAGCAATCAGCCCCAGCATTTT.

This clonotype was seen a handful of times. V gene TRBV18 combines with J gene TRBJ2-7; D may be TRBD1 (5 bases). The CDR3 sequence is 13 residues long. V was shortened by 8 bases and J by 1 base, with 12 bases between the two germline ends. From germline, CDR1 is KGHSH and CDR2 LQKENI. CDR3 in DNA: TGTGCCAGCCGCCTAGACAGTTCCTACGAGCAGTACTTC. This sequence encodes CASRLDSSYEQYF.

This clonotype was detected a few times. This chain connects TRBV18 to TRBJ2-2, with D tentatively TRBD2 (6 bases). The germline V and J ends were trimmed by 3 bases and 7 bases, with 18 bases remaining between them. Germline-derived CDR1 and CDR2 are KGHSH and LQKENI. The CDR3 totals 16 residues. For the CDR3, the DNA is TGTGCCAGCTCACCGGAGCTAGGCGGAGGGATCGGGGAGCTGTTTTTT. Translated, it gives CASSPELGGGIGELFF.

In this sample, this clonotype turned up a few times. The rearrangement uses TRBV7-2 and TRBJ2-2; weak D call: TRBD2 (5 bases). CDR1 and CDR2 from the germline V gene are SGHTA and FQGNSA. This CDR3 has 15 residues. V lost 5 bases to trimming and J lost 6 bases, with 16 bases between them. The DNA of the CDR3 is TGTGCCAGCAGCCAAAGCCCGAGGGCGTCCGGGGAGCTGTTTTTT. Translation gives CASSQSPRASGELFF.

In this sample, this clonotype turned up a few times. This chain links TRBV3-2 with TRBJ2-1. TRBV3-2 represents a pseudogene. The CDR3 extends over 15 amino acids. The CDR3 here is CASTMDLGFYNEQFF. CDR3 DNA sequence: TGTGCCAGCACCATGGACCTAGGATTCTACAATGAGCAGTTCTTC.

This clonotype was observed a handful of times. This chain links TRBV5-6 with TRBJ1-1; TRBD1 is a possible D gene (5 bases). Per germline, CDR1 SGHDT and CDR2 YYEEEE. The CDR3 extends over 14 amino acids. Trimming left V 2 bases short and J 11 bases short, with 19 bases between. CDR3 DNA sequence: TGTGCCAGCAGCTTCCGAACGACGGGACCCGAGGCTTTCTTT. Translation: CASSFRTTGPEAFF.

This clonotype was seen repeatedly, ten times or more. The V gene is TRBV2, the J gene TRBJ2-7; 11 bases are a match to TRBD2. The CDR3 consists of 14 residues. The ends lost 3 bases at V and 4 bases at J; junction bases unmatched: 2. CDR1 is SNHLY and CDR2 is FYNNEI in the germline V gene. The chain's CDR3 is CASSELAGGYEQYF. CDR3 nucleotide sequence: TGTGCCAGCAGTGAGCTAGCGGGAGGTTACGAGCAGTACTTC.

The rearrangement uses TRBV7-9 and TRBJ1-1; D gene uncertain. Trimming cost V 1 base and J 11 bases, with 20 bases left between them. Germline values: CDR1 SEHNR, CDR2 FQNEAQ (reference sequence). CDR3 length: 15 residues. The CDR3, as DNA: TGTGCCAGCAGCTTAGGCGATTCGGGAGACAAGGAGGCTTTCTTT. Translating it yields CASSLGDSGDKEAFF.

The rearrangement links TRBV12-3 or TRBV12-4 to TRBJ1-5; D unclear. V was trimmed by 3 bases and J by 6 bases, leaving 6 bases between them. The CDR3 has 12 amino acids. The CDR3 is CASSFGIQPQHF. CDR3 bases: TGTGCCAGCAGTTTTGGAATTCAGCCCCAGCATTTT.

This clonotype was detected only a few times. The chain is built from TRBV6-6 and TRBJ1-1, with 7 bases identical to TRBD1. The length of the CDR3 is 16 residues. V lost 1 base, J lost 8 bases, and 13 bases stayed unmatched. Germline-derived CDR1 and CDR2 are MNHNY and SVGAGI (reference sequence). CDR3 in amino acids: CASSYLTGAGGAEAFF. The CDR3 DNA reads TGTGCCAGCAGTTACTTGACTGGGGCAGGGGGTGCGGAAGCTTTCTTT.

This chain joins TRBV7-9 and TRBJ2-1; tentatively, D is TRBD1 (6 bases). The CDR3 has 13 amino acids. Germline V gives CDR1 SEHNR, CDR2 FQNEAQ (reference sequence). V gave up 10 bases and J gave up 6 bases, with 16 bases separating them. The CDR3 sequence is CATTPAGVNEQFF. CDR3 bases: TGTGCCACCACCCCGGCAGGGGTCAATGAGCAGTTCTTC. The full variable domain, with the rest looked up from reference TRBV7-9 and TRBJ2-1, is DTGVSQNPRHKITKRGQNVTFRCDPISEHNRLYWYRQTLGQGPEFLTYFQNEAQLEKSRLLSDRFSAERPKGSFSTLEIQRTEQGDSAMYLCATTPAGVNEQFFGPGTRLTVL.

This clonotype was found a few times. V is TRBV27 and J is TRBJ2-7; D is possibly TRBD2 (5 bases). The CDR3 contains 14 residues. Trimming pared 2 bases from V and 0 bases from J, leaving 8 bases between. Germline V gene data show CDR1 as MNHEY and CDR2 as SMNVEV (reference sequence). In DNA form, the CDR3 reads TGTGCCAGCAGTTTAAAAGCGGCCTCCTACGAGCAGTACTTC. Amino acids: CASSLKAASYEQYF.

The chain carries TRBV6-1 and TRBJ1-5; 7 bases are a match to TRBD1. The CDR3 is 15 amino acids. Per germline, CDR1 MNHNS and CDR2 SASEGT. Trimming cost V 4 bases and J 6 bases; bases outside gene matches: 9. The CDR3 here is CASSALTGEGQPQHF. CDR3 DNA: TGTGCCAGCAGTGCACTTACAGGGGAGGGTCAGCCCCAGCATTTT.

This clonotype was counted between two and nine times. J is TRBJ2-5 and V is TRBV20-1; no definite D call. The V and J ends lost 6 bases and 5 bases respectively, with 10 bases between them. Per the germline V gene, CDR1 is DFQATT and CDR2 is SNEGSKA (reference sequence). The CDR3 is made up of 11 amino acids. CDR3 bases: TGCAGTGCGACCCCCGGGGAGACCCAGTACTTC. Its protein is CSATPGETQYF.

Many counts were recorded for this clonotype. V and J are TRBV6-2 or TRBV6-3 and TRBJ2-4, with D maybe TRBD2 (5 bases). Germline assignment: CDR1 MNHEY and CDR2 SVGEGT. V dropped 7 bases and J dropped 11 bases, with 12 bases sitting between them. The CDR3 spans 11 residues. CDR3 nucleotides: TGTGCCAGCACCGACTATAGGCTTCAGTACTTC. As protein: CASTDYRLQYF.

This clonotype showed up just a few times. The chain is built from TRBV4-2 and TRBJ2-7, with 9 bases fitting TRBD2. The junction had 8 bases not matched to a gene; V was cut back by 3 bases and J by 5 bases. Germline V gene sequence: CDR1 LGHNA, CDR2 YNFKEQ. This CDR3 spans 15 amino acids. The CDR3 loop reads CASSQGSGRTHEQYF. DNA for the CDR3: TGTGCCAGCAGCCAGGGTAGCGGGAGAACCCACGAGCAGTACTTC.

This clonotype is labeled medium-sized. The chain links TRBV28 to TRBJ2-7, with D possibly matching TRBD1 (6 bases). This CDR3 has 12 amino acids. Looked up from germline, CDR1 is MDHEN and CDR2 is SYDVKM. Trimming pared 7 bases from V and 5 bases from J, leaving 12 bases between. The CDR3 loop reads CASNWGRDEQYF. The DNA for the CDR3 is TGTGCCAGCAATTGGGGGCGGGACGAGCAGTACTTC.

V is TRBV29-1 and J is TRBJ2-1; D is perhaps TRBD2 (6 bases). Trimming cost V 7 bases and J 8 bases, with 15 bases left between them. Looked up from germline, CDR1 is SQVTM and CDR2 is ANQGSEA. CDR3 size: 12 residues. DNA of the CDR3: TGCAGCGCGGCGACTAGTGTGGATGAGCAGTTCTTC. It yields the protein CSAATSVDEQFF.

This clonotype was recorded a few times. The chain joins TRBV28 to TRBJ2-5; TRBD1 aligns across 12 bases. Trimming cost V 6 bases and J 2 bases; bases outside gene matches: 7. The CDR3 totals 16 residues. The germline CDR1 and CDR2 sequences are MDHEN and SYDVKM. The CDR3 region has the DNA TGTGCCAGCAGCCGGGACAGGGGGCTGAGGCAAGAGACCCAGTACTTC. Amino acids: CASSRDRGLRQETQYF. The variable domain in full, completed from reference TRBV28 and TRBJ2-5, reads DVKVTQSSRYLVKRTGEKVFLECVQDMDHENMFWYRQDPGLGLRLIYFSYDVKMKEKGDIPEGYSVSREKKERFSLILESASTNQTSMYLCASSRDRGLRQETQYFGPGTRLLVL.

This clonotype appeared a few times. The chain uses TRBV7-2 and TRBJ1-6, with a weak D call TRBD1 (6 bases). Looked up from germline, CDR1 is SGHTA and CDR2 is FQGNSA. The CDR3 totals 16 residues. V was cut by 1 base and J by 0 bases, with 7 bases left in between. CDR3 sequence reads: CASSLEGGSYNSPLHF. CDR3 bases: TGTGCCAGCAGCTTAGAGGGGGGCTCCTATAATTCACCCCTCCACTTT.

This chain connects TRBV7-3 to TRBJ2-1; a possible D gene is TRBD2 (6 bases). Trimming left V 1 base short and J 7 bases short, with 8 bases between. This CDR3 is 13 amino acids long. CDR1 SGHTA and CDR2 FQGTGA come from the germline V gene. CDR3 DNA: TGTGCCAGCAGCTTAAATGGGGGGAATGAGCAGTTCTTC. Encoded protein: CASSLNGGNEQFF.